Here is one T cell receptor beta chain with its context. The data were taken from a study of a mutant IDH1 vaccine in newly diagnosed glioma. Time point reported: baseline, week 1 (first vaccination visit). Treatment noted: pre-vaccination baseline after standard-of-care therapy. CDR1 and CDR2 (germline): SGHVS, FNYEAQ. The CDR3 loop spans 15 amino acids. V trimming: 1 base; J trimming: 2 bases; junction bases outside the gene matches: 4. Produced via immunoSEQ multiplex PCR; TCRdb's table is partial and in-frame only. The sample carries about 88,000 clones, around 79% recorded once. The chain combines TRBV7-6 with TRBJ2-7, with 8 bases that match TRBD1. This receptor was identified in a man in his forties with glioma. Some clones in this sample may be carry-over from other donors' samples. The material sequenced was PBMCs, taken from a glioma patient treated with radiotherapy, temozolomide or both. CDR3 region: CASSLEGQVTYEQYF. The CDR3 bases are TGTGCCAGCAGCTTAGAGGGACAGGTAACCTACGAGCAGTACTTC. Using reference TRBV7-6 and TRBJ2-7 for the parts outside the CDR3, the full variable domain is GAGVSQSPRYKVTKRGQDVALRCDPISGHVSLYWYRQALGQGPEFLTYFNYEAQQDKSGLPNDRFSAERPEGSISTLTIQRTEQRDSAMYRCASSLEGQVTYEQYFGPGTRLTVT.